At least ten counts were recorded for the clone carrying this TCR beta chain. Antigen: not known. TCRdb independently ran MiXCR on the 5' RACE reads; one entry per CDR3 protein. Seen here are 60,000 or so distinct CDR3 sequences, roughly 7.4% observed once, and the top ten hold approximately 41%. V lost 0 bases, J lost 2 bases, and 12 bases lay in between. There are 16 residues in the CDR3. CDR1 and CDR2 from the germline V gene are MGHRA and YSYEKL. These data come from a study of T cells after yellow fever vaccination. Findings and caveats of the study: Post-booster samples contained most primary-vaccination clones (approximately 96% CD4, around 89% CD8). From the bulk population, abundant clonotypes could contaminate and appear within FACS-sorted repertoires.

This clonotype originated in a man aged 18-30 years who received the YFV17D yellow fever vaccine. The chain links TRBV4-1 to TRBJ2-3, with D unclear. The sample in question was CD8+ T cells sorted from PBMCs, obtained on the day of the first yellow fever vaccination. As DNA, the CDR3 is TGCGCCAGCAGCCAAGATCCCTATGGATCCACAGATACGCAGTATTTT. It is translated as CASSQDPYGSTDTQYF.